The rows below give T cell receptor beta chains drawn from one sample of a study of T cell responses to AZD1222 COVID-19 vaccine. TCRdb's copy holds only in-frame clones and misses some; the assay was immunoSEQ multiplex PCR. This sample yields tens of thousands of clones, of which 84% are seen a single time; roughly 6.6% belongs to the top ten. Material: peripheral blood, obtained on day 0 of AZD1222 vaccination. These receptors all stem from an adult in good health. CDR3s include the opening cysteine and the closing phenylalanine or tryptophan. A D gene is named only where the DNA matches it firmly. The size of a clone is reported for some rows only, either as once, few or many, or as a class for expanded clones.

V gene	clone size	J gene	D gene	CDR3 length	CDR3 DNA	CDR3 protein
TRBV18	NA	TRBJ1-1	NA	12	TGTGCCAGCTCACCACCGTTCGAGGGAGCTTTCTTT	CASSPPFEGAFF
TRBV19	NA	TRBJ1-5	TRBD1	16	TGTGCCAGTAGTATCCTGACAGGGTTTCCCAATCAGCCCCAGCATTTT	CASSILTGFPNQPQHF
TRBV4-1	NA	TRBJ1-1	TRBD1	14	TGCGCCAGCAGCCAGACAGGGTGGGACACTGAAGCTTTCTTT	CASSQTGWDTEAFF
TRBV7-9	NA	TRBJ2-1	NA	17	TGTGCCAGCAGCTTAGCGGGTCAAAGGGGTCTACTATATGAGCAGTTCTTC	CASSLAGQRGLLYEQFF
TRBV15	few	TRBJ1-1	TRBD1	17	TGTGCCACCAGCGTAGGGGGCGGAATTTCTTTGAACACTGAAGCTTTCTTT	CATSVGGGISLNTEAFF
TRBV6-4	NA	TRBJ2-3	TRBD1	15	TGTGCCAGCAGAGAGGGACAGGCTAGCACAGATACGCAGTATTTT	CASREGQASTDTQYF
TRBV18	once	TRBJ1-2	NA	13	TGTGCCAGCTCACCGGAGGGTTTGGCGGGCTACACCTTC	CASSPEGLAGYTF
TRBV11-1	NA	TRBJ2-7	TRBD1	14	TGTGCCAGCAGCTCGGGACAGGGGGCTTACGAGCAGTACTTC	CASSSGQGAYEQYF
TRBV28	NA	TRBJ2-1	TRBD1	17	TGTGCCAGCAGTTCGCTACCGGGACAGGGGCCCCGCAATGAGCAGTTCTTC	CASSSLPGQGPRNEQFF
TRBV9	NA	TRBJ1-1	NA	16	TGTGCCAGCAGCGTTGGCCTGGAGTGGATGAACACTGAAGCTTTCTTT	CASSVGLEWMNTEAFF
TRBV12-5	NA	TRBJ2-7	NA	14	TGTGCTAGTGGTTTGGAGATAGATTCCTACGAGCAGTACTTC	CASGLEIDSYEQYF
TRBV4-3	NA	TRBJ2-3	NA	18	TGCGCCAGCAGCCAAGATGCGCCCGGTGCAGGAGGTGTAGATACGCAGTATTTT	CASSQDAPGAGGVDTQYF
TRBV4-1	NA	TRBJ2-3	NA	13	TGCGCCAGCAGCTGGAGGGGTGCAGATACGCAGTATTTT	CASSWRGADTQYF
TRBV5-1	NA	TRBJ1-1	NA	15	TGCGCCAGCAGCTTGGTTCCAGGAGATTTTAATGAAGCTTTCTTT	CASSLVPGDFNEAFF
TRBV4-3	NA	TRBJ1-6	NA	13	TGCGCCAGCAGCCAGGTTAGCAATTCACCCCTCCACTTT	CASSQVSNSPLHF
TRBV6-4	NA	TRBJ1-2	TRBD1	16	TGTGCCAGGCTCAGGGACAGGGGGAGGGTCGCGGGTGGCTACACCTTC	CARLRDRGRVAGGYTF
TRBV28	NA	TRBJ1-3	TRBD1	15	TGTGCCAGCAGTCTTCAGGGGGCGCAAGGAAACACCATATATTTT	CASSLQGAQGNTIYF
TRBV7-2	NA	TRBJ2-5	TRBD2	18	TGTGCCAGCAGCCCCCCAACTCTACTAGCGGGGGGGAGAGAGACCCAGTACTTC	CASSPPTLLAGGRETQYF
TRBV6-6	NA	TRBJ2-7	NA	13	TGTGCCAGCACCCATCAGGGGATCAACGAGCAGTACTTC	CASTHQGINEQYF
TRBV5-8	once	TRBJ2-7	NA	18	TGTGCCAGCAGCTTGGATCTGGGTGGCGTGGGGGGGCCCTACGAGCAGTACTTC	CASSLDLGGVGGPYEQYF
TRBV10-2	NA	TRBJ2-2	NA	14	TGCGCCACAGGGAGGGGGGTTAGCACCGGGGAGCTGTTTTTT	CATGRGVSTGELFF
TRBV9	NA	TRBJ1-1	TRBD1	14	TGTGCCAGCAGCGTAGCCGCAGGGGGCACTGAAGCTTTCTTT	CASSVAAGGTEAFF
TRBV3-1/TRBV3-2	NA	TRBJ2-7	NA	13	TGTGCCAGCAGCCAATGGGGGGTACACGAGCAGTACTTC	CASSQWGVHEQYF
TRBV13	NA	TRBJ1-1	NA	12	TGTGCCAGCAGCTCTCAGAACACTGAAGCTTTCTTT	CASSSQNTEAFF
TRBV5-1	NA	TRBJ1-4	TRBD1	13	TGCGCCAGCAGCACAGGGGGGGATGAAAAACTGTTTTTT	CASSTGGDEKLFF
TRBV11-3	few	TRBJ2-3	NA	15	TGTGCCAGCAGCCCCAGTCCGGGAAGCACAGATACGCAGTATTTT	CASSPSPGSTDTQYF
TRBV28	NA	TRBJ2-5	NA	14	TGTGCCAGCAGTCGGCGGTCAGTGCAAGAGACCCAGTACTTC	CASSRRSVQETQYF
TRBV5-6	once	TRBJ1-5	NA	14	TGTGCCAGCAGCTTCTGGGTTGGCAATCAGCCCCAGCATTTT	CASSFWVGNQPQHF
TRBV5-8	few	TRBJ1-1	NA	13	TGTGCCAGCAGCTTGGATTTTGGCTCCCTGGCTTTCTTT	CASSLDFGSLAFF
TRBV19	few	TRBJ1-1	NA	13	TGTGCCAGTAGTATTAACAGTTACACTGAAGCTTTCTTT	CASSINSYTEAFF
TRBV5-1	NA	TRBJ2-1	NA	13	TGCGCCAGCAGCTTGGGCGGGCTCAATGAGCAGTTCTTC	CASSLGGLNEQFF